The rows below give T cell receptor beta chains drawn from one sample of a study of response to subunit inactivated influenza vaccine. MiXCR, run by TCRdb on the RT-PCR reads, gives a single entry per CDR3 protein. The sample lists roughly 780,000 distinct CDR3 sequences, 18% seen once, with roughly 10% in the top ten. The sequences come from PBMCs from blood, collected 4 to 6 days after vaccination. Every receptor here comes from a man aged 45-65 years who received an inactivated influenza vaccine. The CDR3 runs from the conserved cysteine through the conserved F or W. Each record gives: D gene, J gene, V gene, clone size, CDR3 protein, CDR3 DNA. The D gene is left open where the match is weak. Size is omitted from some rows. Given values are once, few, many or a class for expanded clones.

D: TRBD1; J: TRBJ2-7; V: TRBV7-9; size: few; CDR3: CASSPLDRGHEQYF; DNA: TGTGCCAGCAGCCCGCTGGACAGGGGGCACGAGCAGTACTTC
D: TRBD2; J: TRBJ2-2; V: TRBV4-3; size: many; CDR3: CASSQVGGIANTGELFF; DNA: TGCGCCAGCAGCCAAGTGGGGGGGATCGCGAACACCGGGGAGCTGTTTTTT
D: .; J: TRBJ2-2; V: TRBV11-2; size: .; CDR3: CASSLAVSELFF; DNA: TGTGCCAGCAGCTTAGCTGTCAGTGAGCTGTTTTTT
D: TRBD1; J: TRBJ2-1; V: TRBV5-1; size: few; CDR3: CASSLVGQRAYNEQFF; DNA: TGCGCCAGCAGCTTGGTGGGACAGAGAGCTTACAATGAGCAGTTCTTC
D: TRBD1; J: TRBJ1-2; V: TRBV5-5; size: .; CDR3: CASSWDSVNYGYTF; DNA: TGTGCCAGCAGCTGGGACAGCGTTAACTATGGCTACACCTTC
D: TRBD2; J: TRBJ2-7; V: TRBV6-1; size: few; CDR3: CASSEGGGNSYEQYF; DNA: TGTGCCAGCAGTGAAGGGGGGGGGAACTCCTACGAGCAGTACTTC
D: TRBD1; J: TRBJ2-5; V: TRBV12-3/TRBV12-4; size: many; CDR3: CASSRRQGAWETQYF; DNA: TGTGCCAGCAGTCGACGACAGGGGGCTTGGGAGACCCAGTACTTC
D: .; J: TRBJ2-3; V: TRBV7-6; size: .; CDR3: CASSSLAGDVDTQYF; DNA: TGTGCCAGCAGCAGCTTGGCAGGGGATGTTGATACGCAGTATTTT
D: TRBD1; J: TRBJ1-6; V: TRBV10-3; size: many; CDR3: CAISGGTENSPLHF; DNA: TGTGCCATCAGTGGGGGGACAGAGAATTCACCCCTCCACTTT
D: .; J: TRBJ1-1; V: TRBV10-3; size: .; CDR3: CAISGNGQNTEAFF; DNA: TGTGCCATCAGTGGAAACGGACAGAACACTGAAGCTTTCTTT
D: .; J: TRBJ1-2; V: TRBV2; size: few; CDR3: CASSAGAGYTF; DNA: TGTGCCAGCAGTGCGGGGGCTGGCTACACCTTC
D: TRBD2; J: TRBJ2-3; V: TRBV20-1; size: .; CDR3: CSAVSGGDPTDTQYF; DNA: TGCAGTGCTGTTAGCGGGGGTGATCCCACAGATACGCAGTATTTT
D: TRBD2; J: TRBJ2-3; V: TRBV5-1; size: few; CDR3: CASRSRLATDTQYF; DNA: TGCGCCAGCCGATCTCGACTAGCAACAGATACGCAGTATTTT
D: TRBD1; J: TRBJ2-7; V: TRBV6-2/TRBV6-3; size: many; CDR3: CASRTGTGSYEQYF; DNA: TGTGCCAGCAGAACCGGGACAGGCTCCTACGAGCAGTACTTC
D: .; J: TRBJ2-5; V: TRBV4-3; size: .; CDR3: CASSPGPPGETQYF; DNA: TGCGCCAGCAGCCCGGGACCCCCTGGAGAGACCCAGTACTTC
D: .; J: TRBJ2-3; V: TRBV20-1; size: few; CDR3: CSALDQGWTDTQYF; DNA: TGCAGTGCCCTGGACCAGGGGTGGACAGATACGCAGTATTTT
D: TRBD1; J: TRBJ2-5; V: TRBV18; size: .; CDR3: CASSLNIDRGETQYF; DNA: TGTGCCAGCTCACTGAACATCGACAGGGGAGAGACCCAGTACTTC
D: TRBD1; J: TRBJ1-5; V: TRBV20-1; size: few; CDR3: CSASHGTGNSNQPQHF; DNA: TGCAGTGCTAGCCACGGGACAGGAAATAGCAATCAGCCCCAGCATTTT
D: TRBD1; J: TRBJ2-1; V: TRBV7-2; size: .; CDR3: CATSRSGGYEQFF; DNA: TGTGCCACCTCGCGGTCAGGGGGCTATGAGCAGTTCTTC
D: .; J: TRBJ1-5; V: TRBV5-5; size: .; CDR3: CASSLGVGGNQPQHF; DNA: TGTGCCAGCAGCTTGGGCGTGGGGGGCAATCAGCCCCAGCATTTT
D: .; J: TRBJ2-2; V: TRBV10-3; size: .; CDR3: CAIKPVGAGELFF; DNA: TGTGCCATCAAGCCCGTGGGTGCCGGGGAGCTGTTTTTT
D: .; J: TRBJ2-7; V: TRBV28; size: few; CDR3: CASSLSPHFRYEQYF; DNA: TGTGCCAGCAGTTTATCCCCGCACTTTCGGTACGAGCAGTACTTC
D: .; J: TRBJ2-1; V: TRBV2; size: .; CDR3: CASSERGWDNEQFF; DNA: TGTGCCAGCAGTGAACGCGGTTGGGACAATGAGCAGTTCTTC
D: .; J: TRBJ2-5; V: TRBV6-5; size: few; CDR3: CASSSTDPIQETQYF; DNA: TGTGCCAGCAGTTCCACGGACCCGATCCAAGAGACCCAGTACTTC
D: .; J: TRBJ2-3; V: TRBV7-6; size: .; CDR3: CASSLVSLPDTQYF; DNA: TGTGCCAGCAGCTTAGTGTCCCTCCCAGATACGCAGTATTTT
D: .; J: TRBJ1-5; V: TRBV6-1; size: .; CDR3: CASRTYRYSNQPQHF; DNA: TGTGCCAGCAGGACTTACAGGTATAGCAATCAGCCCCAGCATTTT
D: .; J: TRBJ2-3; V: TRBV6-2/TRBV6-3; size: .; CDR3: CASSFQGRGSTQYF; DNA: TGTGCCAGCAGTTTTCAGGGGCGAGGAAGTACGCAGTATTTT
D: TRBD2; J: TRBJ2-1; V: TRBV20-1; size: few; CDR3: CSARILAGATSNEQFF; DNA: TGCAGTGCTAGAATTCTAGCGGGGGCTACTAGTAATGAGCAGTTCTTC
D: .; J: TRBJ2-7; V: TRBV7-2; size: .; CDR3: CASSLAIPDYEQYF; DNA: TGTGCCAGCAGCTTAGCCATCCCGGACTACGAGCAGTACTTC
D: .; J: TRBJ1-1; V: TRBV30; size: few; CDR3: CAWSVGITEAFF; DNA: TGTGCCTGGAGTGTAGGTATCACTGAAGCTTTCTTT
D: .; J: TRBJ2-1; V: TRBV6-2/TRBV6-3; size: few; CDR3: CASSYGGLAYSYNEQFF; DNA: TGTGCCAGCAGTTATGGTGGGTTAGCGTATTCCTACAATGAGCAGTTCTTC
D: TRBD2; J: TRBJ2-1; V: TRBV6-1; size: .; CDR3: CASSQLTSGAYNEQFF; DNA: TGTGCCAGCAGTCAGCTGACTAGCGGGGCTTACAATGAGCAGTTCTTC
D: .; J: TRBJ1-2; V: TRBV4-1; size: few; CDR3: CASSQDPAGDGYTF; DNA: TGCGCCAGCAGCCAAGACCCGGCAGGGGATGGCTACACCTTC
D: TRBD2; J: TRBJ2-5; V: TRBV10-3; size: few; CDR3: CAIRPGTSGETQYF; DNA: TGTGCCATCAGACCCGGGACTAGCGGAGAGACCCAGTACTTC
D: .; J: TRBJ2-1; V: TRBV7-2; size: .; CDR3: CASSQASSEQFF; DNA: TGTGCCAGCAGCCAGGCCTCTAGTGAGCAGTTCTTC
D: TRBD2; J: TRBJ2-2; V: TRBV5-5; size: few; CDR3: CASSLPGLKNTGELFF; DNA: TGTGCCAGCAGCTTACCGGGACTAAAGAACACCGGGGAGCTGTTTTTT
D: TRBD2; J: TRBJ2-1; V: TRBV5-1; size: few; CDR3: CASSLTSGANEQFF; DNA: TGCGCCAGCAGCTTAACTAGCGGGGCCAATGAGCAGTTCTTC
D: .; J: TRBJ2-7; V: TRBV6-5; size: few; CDR3: CASSPHGLEQYF; DNA: TGTGCCAGCAGTCCACATGGGTTGGAGCAGTACTTC
D: TRBD2; J: TRBJ2-2; V: TRBV4-2; size: few; CDR3: CASSQRSGGLAGNTGELFF; DNA: TGTGCCAGCAGCCAAAGGTCGGGGGGACTAGCGGGGAACACCGGGGAGCTGTTTTTT
D: .; J: TRBJ2-1; V: TRBV6-2/TRBV6-3; size: few; CDR3: CASSYMGRGPYNEQFF; DNA: TGTGCCAGCAGTTACATGGGGCGGGGACCCTACAATGAGCAGTTCTTC
D: TRBD2; J: TRBJ2-5; V: TRBV15; size: .; CDR3: CATSREGLAGIETQYF; DNA: TGTGCCACCAGCAGAGAGGGACTAGCGGGAATAGAGACCCAGTACTTC
D: .; J: TRBJ2-2; V: TRBV6-2/TRBV6-3; size: few; CDR3: CASSSVRAVKTGELFF; DNA: TGTGCCAGCAGCTCCGTACGGGCTGTGAAAACCGGGGAGCTGTTTTTT
D: TRBD2; J: TRBJ2-1; V: TRBV12-3/TRBV12-4; size: few; CDR3: CASRGGAGYPVEQFF; DNA: TGTGCCAGCAGGGGCGGAGCGGGGTACCCCGTTGAGCAGTTCTTC
D: TRBD1; J: TRBJ1-1; V: TRBV6-2/TRBV6-3; size: .; CDR3: CASSQRQGARVEAFF; DNA: TGTGCCAGCAGTCAGCGACAGGGGGCGCGTGTTGAAGCTTTCTTT
D: .; J: TRBJ2-5; V: TRBV12-3/TRBV12-4; size: many; CDR3: CASSLVRGRETQYF; DNA: TGTGCCAGCAGTTTAGTTCGGGGCAGGGAGACCCAGTACTTC
D: .; J: TRBJ1-6; V: TRBV7-2; size: .; CDR3: CASSLGTELGYNSPLHF; DNA: TGTGCCAGCAGCTTAGGGACTGAACTGGGGTATAATTCACCCCTCCACTTT
D: TRBD1; J: TRBJ2-7; V: TRBV5-6; size: few; CDR3: CASSLAGQHYEQYF; DNA: TGTGCCAGCAGCTTGGCGGGACAGCACTACGAGCAGTACTTC
D: .; J: TRBJ2-5; V: TRBV20-1; size: .; CDR3: CSARDIGWGPTQYF; DNA: TGCAGTGCTAGAGATATAGGCTGGGGCCCGACCCAGTACTTC
D: TRBD1; J: TRBJ2-7; V: TRBV10-1; size: few; CDR3: CASSGPKGQGAYEQYF; DNA: TGCGCCAGCAGTGGCCCGAAGGGACAGGGGGCCTACGAGCAGTACTTC
D: .; J: TRBJ2-1; V: TRBV20-1; size: few; CDR3: CSAPKSGYSYNEQFF; DNA: TGCAGTGCTCCGAAAAGCGGTTACTCCTACAATGAGCAGTTCTTC